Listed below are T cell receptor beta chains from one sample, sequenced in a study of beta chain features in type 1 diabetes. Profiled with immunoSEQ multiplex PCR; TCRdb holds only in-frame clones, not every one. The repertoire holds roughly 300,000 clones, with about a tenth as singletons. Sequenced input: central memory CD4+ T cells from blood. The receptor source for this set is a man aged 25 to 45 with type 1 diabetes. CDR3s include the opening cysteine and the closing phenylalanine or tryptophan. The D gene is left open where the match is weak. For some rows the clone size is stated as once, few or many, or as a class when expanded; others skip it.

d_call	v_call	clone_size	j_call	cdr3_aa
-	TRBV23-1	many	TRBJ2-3	CASSPGSTINTRASTDTQYF
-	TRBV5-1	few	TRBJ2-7	CASSLGQATYEQYF
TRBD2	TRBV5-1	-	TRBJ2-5	CASSLALAGQETQYF
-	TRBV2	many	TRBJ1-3	CASHMDGNTIYF
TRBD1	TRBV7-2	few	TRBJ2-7	CASSPGQGATIGYEQYF
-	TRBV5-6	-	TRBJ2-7	CASSLGLLLSYEQYF
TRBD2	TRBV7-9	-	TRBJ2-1	CASSPNVAGVYNEQFF
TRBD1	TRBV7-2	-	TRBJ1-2	CASSLAGTGKANYGYTF
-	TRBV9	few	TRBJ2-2	CASSVRDPASGELFF
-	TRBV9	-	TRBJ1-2	CASSAGPRDSLHGYTF
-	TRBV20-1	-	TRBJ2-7	CSVGDPYEQYF
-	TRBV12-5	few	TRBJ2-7	CASGLGGEQYF
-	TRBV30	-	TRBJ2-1	CAWSSGTVLNEQFF
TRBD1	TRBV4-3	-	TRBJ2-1	CASSQGTGGNWNEQFF
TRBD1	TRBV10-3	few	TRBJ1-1	CAITSGQDTEAFF
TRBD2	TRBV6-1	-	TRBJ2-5	CASSEGLAGGEETQYF
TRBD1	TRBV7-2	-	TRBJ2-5	CASSLVQGKETQYF
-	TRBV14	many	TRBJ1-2	CASSQVGEGGYTF
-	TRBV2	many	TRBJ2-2	CASSDVSPGAGELFF
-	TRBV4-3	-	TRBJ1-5	CASSQDTGTGRQPQHF
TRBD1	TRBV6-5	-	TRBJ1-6	CASSYGRGDSPLHF
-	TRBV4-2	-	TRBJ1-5	CASSQVDSYYQPQHF
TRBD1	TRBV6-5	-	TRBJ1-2	CASSYDRGYGYTF
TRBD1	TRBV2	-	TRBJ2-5	CASSPTTGLQETQYF
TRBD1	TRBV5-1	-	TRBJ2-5	CASSLQGAGETQYF
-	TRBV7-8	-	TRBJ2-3	CASHLASDTQYF
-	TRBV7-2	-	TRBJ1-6	CASSLQGNSPLHF
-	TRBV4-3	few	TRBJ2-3	CASSQDREHTQYF
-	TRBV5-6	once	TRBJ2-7	CASSFYMGYEQYF
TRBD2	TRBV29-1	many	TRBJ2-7	CSGRLAGVPYEQYF
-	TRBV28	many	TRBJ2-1	CASSQQNNEQFF
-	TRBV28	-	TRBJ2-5	CASSPSGEQETQYF
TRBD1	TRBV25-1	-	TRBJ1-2	CASSDSQGGYGYTF
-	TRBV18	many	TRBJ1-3	CASSPVRELSGNTIYF
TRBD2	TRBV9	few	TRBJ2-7	CASSVDIRSGGSYEQYF
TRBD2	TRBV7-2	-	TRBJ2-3	CASSLATGGPTDTQYF
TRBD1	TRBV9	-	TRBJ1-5	CASTRGTGGQPQHF
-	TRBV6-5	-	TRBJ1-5	CASSPTIRPQHF
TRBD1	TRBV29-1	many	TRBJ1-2	CSVEGMADRAGGYTF
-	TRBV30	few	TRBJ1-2	CAWSADTVYGYTF
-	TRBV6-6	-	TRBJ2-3	CASSYLTSTDTQYF
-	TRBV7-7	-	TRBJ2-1	CASSAISGSYNEQFF
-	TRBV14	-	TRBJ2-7	CASSLRGQYF
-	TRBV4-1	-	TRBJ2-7	CASSPGQGGGEQYF
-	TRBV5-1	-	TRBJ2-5	CASSLADRPETQYF
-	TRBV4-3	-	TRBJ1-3	CASSQDPKWDKPMYF
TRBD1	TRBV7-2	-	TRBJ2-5	CASSFSTGEETQYF
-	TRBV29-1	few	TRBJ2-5	CSVVPAGGTQYF
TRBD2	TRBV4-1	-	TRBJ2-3	CASSQDTSGGPEADTQYF